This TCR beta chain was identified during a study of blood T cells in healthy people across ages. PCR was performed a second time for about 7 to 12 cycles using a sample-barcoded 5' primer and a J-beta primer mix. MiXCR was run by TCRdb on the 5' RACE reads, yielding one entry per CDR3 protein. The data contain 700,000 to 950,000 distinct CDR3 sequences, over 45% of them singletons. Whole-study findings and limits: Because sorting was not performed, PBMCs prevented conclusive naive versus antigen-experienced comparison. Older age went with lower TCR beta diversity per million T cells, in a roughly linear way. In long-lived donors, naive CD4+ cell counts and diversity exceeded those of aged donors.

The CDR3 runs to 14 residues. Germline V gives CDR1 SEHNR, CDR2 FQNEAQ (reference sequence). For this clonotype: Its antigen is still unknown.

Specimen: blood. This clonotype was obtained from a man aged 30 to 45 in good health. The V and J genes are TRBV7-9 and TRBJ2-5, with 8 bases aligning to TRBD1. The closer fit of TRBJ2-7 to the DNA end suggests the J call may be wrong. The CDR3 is CASSVGQGLDEQYF. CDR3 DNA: TGTGCCAGCAGTGTAGGACAGGGATTGGACGAGCAGTACTTC.